These T cell receptor beta chains were read from a single sample in a study of response to subunit inactivated influenza vaccine. TCRdb passed the RT-PCR reads through MiXCR, listing each CDR3 protein once. The sample contains around 850,000 distinct CDR3 sequences, approximately 17% of which appear only once. The sample was PBMCs from blood, taken 5 to 6 days after vaccination. The receptor set was obtained from a man aged 50 to 59 who received an inactivated influenza vaccine. Both conserved end residues are part of each CDR3. The order of the fields is clone size, J gene, D gene, V gene, CDR3 protein, CDR3 DNA. D genes are given only for firm matches. For some rows the clone size is stated as once, few or many, or as a class when expanded; others skip it.

size: NA
J: TRBJ2-7
D: NA
V: TRBV7-2
CDR3: CASSSGIYYEQYF
DNA: TGTGCCAGCAGCTCCGGGATCTACTACGAGCAGTACTTC

size: many
J: TRBJ2-2
D: NA
V: TRBV18
CDR3: CASSPPNTGELFF
DNA: TGTGCCAGCAGTCCCCCCAACACCGGGGAGCTGTTTTTT

size: NA
J: TRBJ2-3
D: TRBD1
V: TRBV20-1
CDR3: CSASPGTGTADTQYF
DNA: TGCAGTGCTAGTCCCGGGACAGGGACGGCAGATACGCAGTATTTT

size: few
J: TRBJ1-3
D: NA
V: TRBV12-3/TRBV12-4
CDR3: CASSLRYGGNTIYF
DNA: TGTGCCAGCAGTTTACGATACGGTGGAAACACCATATATTTT

size: NA
J: TRBJ2-1
D: TRBD1
V: TRBV5-1
CDR3: CASSSTGAYYNEQFF
DNA: TGCGCCAGCAGCTCGACAGGGGCATACTACAATGAGCAGTTCTTC

size: NA
J: TRBJ2-2
D: NA
V: TRBV18
CDR3: CASSWKGAGELFF
DNA: TGTGCCAGCTCGTGGAAGGGCGCCGGGGAGCTGTTTTTT

size: many
J: TRBJ2-1
D: TRBD2
V: TRBV20-1
CDR3: CSATATSGVANEQFF
DNA: TGCAGTGCTACCGCAACTAGCGGAGTCGCCAATGAGCAGTTCTTC

size: NA
J: TRBJ2-7
D: NA
V: TRBV20-1
CDR3: CSAHWPRETYEQYF
DNA: TGCAGTGCGCATTGGCCCCGGGAAACTTACGAGCAGTACTTC

size: NA
J: TRBJ1-2
D: TRBD1
V: TRBV6-2/TRBV6-3
CDR3: CASSYLIPRTGDGYTF
DNA: TGTGCCAGCAGTTACCTCATACCCAGGACAGGGGATGGCTACACCTTC

size: few
J: TRBJ1-5
D: NA
V: TRBV20-1
CDR3: CSVKTGLNNQPQHF
DNA: TGCAGTGTGAAGACGGGCCTGAACAATCAGCCCCAGCATTTT

size: NA
J: TRBJ1-1
D: NA
V: TRBV27
CDR3: CASSFRAGGTVNTEAFF
DNA: TGTGCCAGCAGTTTTCGGGCGGGAGGCACTGTGAACACTGAAGCTTTCTTT

size: many
J: TRBJ2-7
D: NA
V: TRBV9
CDR3: CASSAGPLGNEQYF
DNA: TGTGCCAGCAGCGCCGGTCCCCTCGGCAACGAGCAGTACTTC

size: NA
J: TRBJ2-3
D: NA
V: TRBV29-1
CDR3: CSVEWFRTDTQYF
DNA: TGCAGCGTTGAGTGGTTCCGCACAGATACGCAGTATTTT

size: NA
J: TRBJ2-1
D: TRBD2
V: TRBV24-1
CDR3: CATSDYFSGSGSDNEQFF
DNA: TGTGCCACCAGTGATTATTTCTCAGGTAGCGGGAGCGACAATGAGCAGTTCTTC

size: few
J: TRBJ2-7
D: NA
V: TRBV11-2
CDR3: CASSLEGGILSYEQYF
DNA: TGTGCCAGCAGCTTAGAAGGGGGGATTCTTTCCTACGAGCAGTACTTC

size: few
J: TRBJ2-7
D: TRBD2
V: TRBV6-2/TRBV6-3
CDR3: CASTLPGLALEQYF
DNA: TGTGCCAGCACCTTACCGGGACTAGCGTTAGAGCAGTACTTC

size: many
J: TRBJ2-1
D: NA
V: TRBV7-9
CDR3: CASSVTSDEQFF
DNA: TGTGCCAGCAGCGTCACATCGGATGAGCAGTTCTTC

size: NA
J: TRBJ2-7
D: TRBD2
V: TRBV29-1
CDR3: CSVGGTSESYEQYF
DNA: TGCAGCGTCGGCGGGACTAGCGAATCCTACGAGCAGTACTTC

size: NA
J: TRBJ2-4
D: NA
V: TRBV9
CDR3: CASSVGAANVKNIQYF
DNA: TGTGCCAGCAGCGTAGGCGCAGCCAACGTAAAAAACATTCAGTACTTC

size: NA
J: TRBJ2-7
D: NA
V: TRBV29-1
CDR3: CSVYKGPEQYF
DNA: TGCAGCGTTTACAAGGGGCCCGAGCAGTACTTC

size: few
J: TRBJ2-5
D: NA
V: TRBV15
CDR3: CAIQRAAAYQETQYF
DNA: TGTGCCATCCAACGGGCTGCGGCTTACCAAGAGACCCAGTACTTC

size: few
J: TRBJ1-2
D: NA
V: TRBV5-1
CDR3: CASSLEAATSYGYTF
DNA: TGCGCCAGCAGCTTGGAGGCAGCCACTAGTTATGGCTACACCTTC

size: NA
J: TRBJ2-1
D: NA
V: TRBV6-1
CDR3: CASSPPLWAGEQFF
DNA: TGTGCCAGCAGTCCCCCGTTATGGGCGGGTGAGCAGTTCTTC

size: NA
J: TRBJ2-1
D: TRBD2
V: TRBV5-4
CDR3: CASSAGLAGGAYNEQFF
DNA: TGTGCCAGCAGCGCGGGACTAGCGGGAGGGGCCTACAATGAGCAGTTCTTC

size: NA
J: TRBJ2-7
D: NA
V: TRBV9
CDR3: CASSVGESYEQYF
DNA: TGTGCCAGCAGCGTAGGTGAATCCTACGAGCAGTACTTC

size: NA
J: TRBJ2-3
D: NA
V: TRBV12-3/TRBV12-4
CDR3: CASSLKGGGITDTQYF
DNA: TGTGCCAGCAGTTTAAAGGGTGGCGGAATCACAGATACGCAGTATTTT

size: NA
J: TRBJ2-1
D: TRBD1
V: TRBV7-9
CDR3: CASSQDREQFF
DNA: TGTGCCAGCAGCCAGGACAGGGAGCAGTTCTTC

size: few
J: TRBJ2-5
D: NA
V: TRBV10-3
CDR3: CAISEPPQETQYF
DNA: TGTGCCATCAGTGAACCTCCCCAAGAGACCCAGTACTTC

size: NA
J: TRBJ2-7
D: NA
V: TRBV15
CDR3: CATSEAAYEQYF
DNA: TGTGCCACCAGCGAAGCCGCCTACGAGCAGTACTTC

size: many
J: TRBJ2-7
D: NA
V: TRBV20-1
CDR3: CSAWDAYEQYF
DNA: TGCAGTGCGTGGGACGCCTACGAGCAGTACTTC